The 3 T cell receptor beta chains presented below share a single source sample, sequenced in a study of spatial heterogeneity in lung cancer (dated by TCRdb to between 2018 and 2021). This specimen's time point label, per the study, means: sample taken at primary tumor resection. Without any cell sorting, TCR sequencing was performed on whole RNA extracted either from tumor and nontumor lung tissue or from cryopreserved PBMC samples. Libraries came from 5' RACE. The reads were generated on a NextSeq 500. TCRdb reran the public reads through fastp at Q25 and MiXCR, keeping productive beta chains. Duplicate CDR3 protein sequences are folded into a single record with the most common DNA and genes. For this sample the table gives some 7,500 distinct CDR3 sequences, of which roughly 8.6% were detected only once. Roughly 44% of the sample is in the top ten clones. The sample was PBMCs, taken at surgery. The receptors were gathered from a male donor with early-stage non-small cell lung cancer.

This clonotype was detected ten times or more. Since it is a stray read in a library aimed at alpha chains, this beta chain has a size that is not meaningful. V is TRBV5-1 and J is TRBJ1-1; D is perhaps TRBD1 (5 bases). V was clipped by 1 base and J by 3 bases, with 22 bases between them. Germline CDR1 SGHRS, CDR2 YFSETQ. The CDR3 spans 18 residues. This CDR3 is CASSLFPGAPDAYTEAFF. The CDR3 DNA reads as TGCGCCAGCAGCTTGTTTCCCGGGGCGCCAGATGCCTACACTGAAGCTTTCTTT.

This clonotype was seen repeatedly, ten times or more. Little can be read into the size of this beta chain, an off-target read in a library designed for alpha chains. This chain connects TRBV5-1 to TRBJ1-4; D gene uncertain. CDR3 length: 14 amino acids. Deletions cut 4 bases from V and 0 bases from J, with 7 bases between. Per the germline V gene, CDR1 is SGHRS and CDR2 is YFSETQ. CDR3 region: CASSPDSTNEKLFF. CDR3 DNA sequence: TGCGCCAGCAGCCCGGATTCAACTAATGAAAAACTGTTTTTT.

This clonotype was recorded at least ten times. This beta chain appears as a stray read in a library generated for alpha chains; its size is not informative. This chain uses TRBV10-3 with TRBJ2-5; D possibly matches TRBD1 or TRBD2 (5 bases each). The V gene lost 8 bases and the J gene lost 5 bases, with 12 bases spanning the gap. The length of the CDR3 is 12 residues. Germline CDR1 reads ENHRY; CDR2 reads SYGVKD. CDR3 region: CAIGAGKETQYF. In nucleotides, the CDR3 is TGTGCCATCGGGGCCGGGAAGGAGACCCAGTACTTC.